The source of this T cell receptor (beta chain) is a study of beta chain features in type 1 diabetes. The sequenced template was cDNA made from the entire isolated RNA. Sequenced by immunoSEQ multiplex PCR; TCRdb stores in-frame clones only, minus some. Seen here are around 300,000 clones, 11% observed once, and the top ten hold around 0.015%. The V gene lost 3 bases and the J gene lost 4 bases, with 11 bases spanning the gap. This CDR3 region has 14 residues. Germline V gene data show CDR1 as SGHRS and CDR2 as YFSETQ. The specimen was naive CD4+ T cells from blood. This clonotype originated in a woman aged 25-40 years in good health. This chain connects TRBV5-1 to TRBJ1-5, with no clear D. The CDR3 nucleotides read TGCGCCAGCAGCTCGGACGGGAAGAATCAGCCCCAGCATTTT. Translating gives CASSSDGKNQPQHF. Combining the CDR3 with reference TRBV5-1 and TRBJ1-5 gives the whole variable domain KAGVTQTPRYLIKTRGQQVTLSCSPISGHRSVSWYQQTPGQGLQFLFEYFSETQRNKGNFPGRFSGRQFSNSRSEMNVSTLELGDSALYLCASSSDGKNQPQHFGDGTRLSIL.